This T cell receptor (beta chain) emerged from a study of lymphopenia after photon versus proton radiotherapy. Regarding this clone: The target antigen is unknown.

Germline V CDR1 and CDR2: LNHDA, SQIVND (reference sequence). The CDR3 consists of 14 residues. After removal of 7 bases from V and 1 base from J, the junction contained 4 bases not matched to a gene. Whole-study findings and limits: After lymphocyte nadir, photon-treated repertoires showed oligoclonal expansion, especially CD8+ Temra. Only patients who died were analyzed for survival; proton advantage is unproven. Photon-treated patients lost naive T cells and TCR diversity; proton-treated stayed stable. A bigger post-nadir fall in TCR diversity correlated inversely with survival time in deceased patients.

Assay used: immunoSEQ multiplex PCR; TCRdb lists only in-frame clones, some missing. The data show 160,000 or so clones, 75% to 90% seen once. The sequencing here drew on peripheral blood, taken from a patient treated with photon-based radiotherapy. The chain links TRBV19 to TRBJ1-5; 7 nucleotides align to TRBD1. This TCR came from a man aged 50-60 years with gastric cancer. The CDR3 DNA reads as TGTGCCAGTACCCCGACAGGGAGCAATCAGCCCCAGCATTTT. Translation: CASTPTGSNQPQHF.